This TCR beta chain was observed in a study of blood T cell repertoires in COVID-19. About the study: Samples came from the United States, Italy and Spain, spanning acute and convalescent COVID-19.

In the authors' methods: Reference gene primer amplification in the assay estimated nucleated cell counts. TCRdb keeps only in-frame clones here, not all; method: immunoSEQ multiplex PCR. V, J and clone size are those of that table, while D and trimming were read from the DNA. Here the sample spans 45,000 to 65,000 clones, over 80% being singletons. Germline CDR1 reads MRHNA; CDR2 reads SNTAGT. Unmatched junction bases numbered 6, after V lost 2 bases and J lost 5 bases. This CDR3 has 15 amino acids. Seattle patient enrollment occurred during active infection, with longitudinal follow-up thereafter. This clone was seen a few times.

The V and J genes are TRBV6-4 and TRBJ2-1, with TRBD2 identical over 7 bases. What was sequenced was peripheral blood. This clonotype was sampled from a man in his thirties or forties with COVID-19, enrolled during active disease. The CDR3 region has the DNA TGTGCCAGCAGTGACGGGCGGGAGCCCCACAATGAGCAGTTCTTC. Translated, it gives CASSDGREPHNEQFF.